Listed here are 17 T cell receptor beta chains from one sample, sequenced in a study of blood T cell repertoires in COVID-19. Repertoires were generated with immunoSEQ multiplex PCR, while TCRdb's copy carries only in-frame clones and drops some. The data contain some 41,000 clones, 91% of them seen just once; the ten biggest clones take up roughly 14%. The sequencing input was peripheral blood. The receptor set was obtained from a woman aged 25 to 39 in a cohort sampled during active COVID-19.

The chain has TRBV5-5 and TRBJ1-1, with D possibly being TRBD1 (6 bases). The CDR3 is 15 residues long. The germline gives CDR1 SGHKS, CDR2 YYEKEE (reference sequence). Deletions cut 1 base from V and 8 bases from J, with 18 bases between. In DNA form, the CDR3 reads TGTGCCAGCAGCTTGCGGGTCGGGGCAGGGGCAGAAGCTTTCTTT. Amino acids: CASSLRVGAGAEAFF.

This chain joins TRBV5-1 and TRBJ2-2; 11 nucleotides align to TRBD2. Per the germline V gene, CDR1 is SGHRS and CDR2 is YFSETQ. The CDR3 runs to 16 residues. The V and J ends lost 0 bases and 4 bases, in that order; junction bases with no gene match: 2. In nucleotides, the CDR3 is TGCGCCAGCAGCTTGGCTAGCGGGAGGTTCACCGGGGAGCTGTTTTTT. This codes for CASSLASGRFTGELFF.

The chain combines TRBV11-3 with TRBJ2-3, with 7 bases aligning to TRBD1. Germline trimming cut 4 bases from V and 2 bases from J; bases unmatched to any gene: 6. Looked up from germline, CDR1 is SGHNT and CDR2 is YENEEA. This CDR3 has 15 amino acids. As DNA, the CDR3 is TGTGCCAGCAGCTCAGGGACAGCAATCACAGATACGCAGTATTTT. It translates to CASSSGTAITDTQYF.

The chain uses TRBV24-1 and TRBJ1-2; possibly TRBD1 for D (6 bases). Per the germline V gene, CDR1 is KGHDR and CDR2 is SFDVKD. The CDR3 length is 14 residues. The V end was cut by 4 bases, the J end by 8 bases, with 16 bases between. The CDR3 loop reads CATSEPDRQGGYTF. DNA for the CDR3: TGTGCCACCAGTGAACCTGACAGGCAAGGCGGCTACACCTTC.

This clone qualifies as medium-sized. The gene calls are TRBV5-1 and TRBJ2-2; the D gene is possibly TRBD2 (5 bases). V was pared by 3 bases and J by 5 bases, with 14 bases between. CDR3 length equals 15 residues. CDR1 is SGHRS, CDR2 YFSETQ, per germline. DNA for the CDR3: TGCGCCAGCAGCTGGCGGACTGACCTAACCGGGGAGCTGTTTTTT. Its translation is CASSWRTDLTGELFF.

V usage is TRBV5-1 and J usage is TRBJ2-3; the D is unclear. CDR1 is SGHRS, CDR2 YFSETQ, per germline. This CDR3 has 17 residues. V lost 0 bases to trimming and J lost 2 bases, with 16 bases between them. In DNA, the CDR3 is TGCGCCAGCAGCTTGGGGCGGCCCCACGGGTCCACAGATACGCAGTATTTT. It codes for CASSLGRPHGSTDTQYF.

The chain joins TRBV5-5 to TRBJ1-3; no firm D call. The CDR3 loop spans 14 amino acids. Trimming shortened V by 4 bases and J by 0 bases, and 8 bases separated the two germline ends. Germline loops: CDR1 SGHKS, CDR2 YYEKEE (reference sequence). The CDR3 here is CASSPYVSGNTIYF. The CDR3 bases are TGTGCCAGCAGCCCGTATGTCTCTGGAAACACCATATATTTT.

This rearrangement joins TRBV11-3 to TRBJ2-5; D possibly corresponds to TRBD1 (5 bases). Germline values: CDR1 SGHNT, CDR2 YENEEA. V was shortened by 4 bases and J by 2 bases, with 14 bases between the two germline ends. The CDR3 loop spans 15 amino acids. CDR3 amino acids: CASSSQGNGQETQYF. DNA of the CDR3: TGTGCCAGCAGCTCTCAGGGAAACGGGCAAGAGACCCAGTACTTC.

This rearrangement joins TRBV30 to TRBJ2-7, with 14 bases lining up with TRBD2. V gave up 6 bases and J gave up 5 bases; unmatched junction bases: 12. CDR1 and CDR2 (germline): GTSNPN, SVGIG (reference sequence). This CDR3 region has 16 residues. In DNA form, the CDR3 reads TGTGCCTGTCCTGGGACTAGCGGGAGCAATGTTAACGAGCAGTACTTC. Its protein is CACPGTSGSNVNEQYF. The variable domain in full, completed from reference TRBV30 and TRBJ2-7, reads SQTIHQWPATLVQPVGSPLSLECTVEGTSNPNLYWYRQAAGRGLQLLFYSVGIGQISSEVPQNLSASRPQDRQFILSSKKLLLSDSGFYLCACPGTSGSNVNEQYFGPGTRLTVT.

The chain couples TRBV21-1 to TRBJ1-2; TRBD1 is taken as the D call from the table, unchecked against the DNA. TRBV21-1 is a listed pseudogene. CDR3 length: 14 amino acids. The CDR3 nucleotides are TGTGCCAGCAGCAAAGAAGACAGTTACTATGGCTACACCTTC. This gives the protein CASSKEDSYYGYTF.

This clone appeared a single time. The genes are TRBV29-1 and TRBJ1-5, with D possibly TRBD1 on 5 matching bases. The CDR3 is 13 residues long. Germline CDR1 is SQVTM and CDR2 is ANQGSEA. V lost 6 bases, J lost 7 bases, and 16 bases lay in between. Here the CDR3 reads CSVGSGLTQPQHF. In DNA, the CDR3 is TGCAGCGTCGGGTCAGGGTTAACCCAGCCCCAGCATTTT.

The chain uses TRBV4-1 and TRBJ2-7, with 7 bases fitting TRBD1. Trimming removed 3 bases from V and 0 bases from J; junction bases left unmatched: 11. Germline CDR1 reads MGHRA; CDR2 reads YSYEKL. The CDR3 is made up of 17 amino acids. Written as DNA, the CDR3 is TGCGCCAGCAGCCATACCCTCGACAGGGTAGGCTCCTACGAGCAGTACTTC. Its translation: CASSHTLDRVGSYEQYF.

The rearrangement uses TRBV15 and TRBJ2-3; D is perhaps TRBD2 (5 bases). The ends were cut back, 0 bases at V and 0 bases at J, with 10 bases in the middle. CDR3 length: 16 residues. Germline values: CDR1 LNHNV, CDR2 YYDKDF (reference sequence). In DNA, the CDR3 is TGTGCCACCAGCAGAGATCTGCCGGGGAGCACAGATACGCAGTATTTT. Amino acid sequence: CATSRDLPGSTDTQYF.

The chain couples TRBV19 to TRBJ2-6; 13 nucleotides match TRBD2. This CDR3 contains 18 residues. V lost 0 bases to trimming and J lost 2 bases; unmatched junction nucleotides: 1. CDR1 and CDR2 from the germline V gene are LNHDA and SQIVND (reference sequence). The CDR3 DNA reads TGTGCCAGTAGTATAGAGGGACTAGCGGGACCTGGGGCCAACGTCCTGACTTTC. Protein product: CASSIEGLAGPGANVLTF.

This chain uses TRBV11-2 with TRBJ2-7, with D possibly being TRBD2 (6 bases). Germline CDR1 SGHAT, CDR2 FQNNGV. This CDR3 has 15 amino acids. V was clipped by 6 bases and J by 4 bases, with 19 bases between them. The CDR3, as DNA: TGTGCCAGCAGTCGGGACTCTGGGGCGCTTTACGAGCAGTACTTC. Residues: CASSRDSGALYEQYF.

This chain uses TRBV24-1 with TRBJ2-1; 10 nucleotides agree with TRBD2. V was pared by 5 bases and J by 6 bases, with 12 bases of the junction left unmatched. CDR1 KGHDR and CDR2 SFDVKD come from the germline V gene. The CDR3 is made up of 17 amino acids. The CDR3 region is CATSGYSTSGMTNEQFF. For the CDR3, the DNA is TGTGCCACCAGTGGCTACTCCACTAGCGGGATGACCAATGAGCAGTTCTTC.

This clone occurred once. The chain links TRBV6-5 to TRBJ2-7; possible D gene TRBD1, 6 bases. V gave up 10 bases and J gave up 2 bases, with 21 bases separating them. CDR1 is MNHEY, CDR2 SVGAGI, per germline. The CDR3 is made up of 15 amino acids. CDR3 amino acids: CATLGHGQFTYEQYF. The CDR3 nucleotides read TGTGCCACCCTTGGACACGGACAGTTCACCTACGAGCAGTACTTC.